This TCR beta chain was identified during a study of blood T cell repertoires in COVID-19 (dated by TCRdb to between 2020 and 2021). With regard to the full study: Collaborator samples came from the United States, Italy and Spain and covered acute and convalescent phases of COVID-19. The material from the prospective study consisted of cDNA or gDNA derived from T cells, B-cell-depleted T cells, or PBMCs. Nearly every sample came with metadata listing a de-identified subject ID, COVID-19 status, age in years and sex. A freely available public database, intended as a resource for researchers studying the immune response to SARS-CoV-2, is where the repertoires were released. Where available, HLA class I and class II types were obtained from metadata supplied by the sample provider rather than from assay-based typing. The dataset comprised deeply sampled blood TCRbeta repertoires from subjects exposed to, actively infected with, or recovered from COVID-19. The samples were drawn from two sources: the first 160 participants of the ongoing ImmuneRACE study, and 1,254 subjects contributed by 6 global collaborators.

TCRbeta CDR3 regions were amplified from genomic DNA using the immunoSEQ Assay, a bias-controlled multiplex PCR. For the original study's pipeline: Within the assay, amplification of reference gene primers was used to estimate how many nucleated cells each sample contained. To quantify the absolute abundance of each unique TCRbeta CDR3 rearrangement, sequence reads were collapsed and filtered. For each sample, productive Simpson clonality was calculated as the square root of Simpson's diversity index across productive rearrangements. As stored in TCRdb, this immuneACCESS dataset retains in-frame rearrangements with V and J assigned. A fraction of the clones does not appear; measured against another copy, unresolved V genes explain less than half of the discrepancy, and the remainder lacks a known reason. V and J calls and clone size are as listed in that table; D and trimming were resolved from the DNA. The sample table contains more than 65,000 clones; only one count was recorded for approximately 80% of them. The top ten constitute 20% to 25% of the sample.

The collaborating institutions used their own protocols to collect whole blood in K2EDTA tubes. For TCRbeta analysis, collaborators shipped samples as frozen whole blood, isolated PBMCs, or DNA extracted from either of those sample types. Study-level results and caveats: Clinical and demographic metadata were provided uncurated, with the amount varying by source and participant.

Worth noting for this clone: Its antigen is still unknown. Base qualities are not recorded, but no much larger clone differs from it by a single base.

From the germline V gene (reference sequence), CDR1 is GTSNPN and CDR2 is SVGIG. Its CDR3 holds 15 amino acids, cysteine through phenylalanine. The DNA shown is the 45-base CDR3, in frame from base 1. V is pruned by 2 bases and J by 3 bases, leaving 7 bases of the junction without a gene match. Sequencing was carried out using peripheral blood. The rearrangement joined TRBV30 to TRBJ2-1; 7 junctional bases match TRBD2. The receptor's source is a woman aged 50 to 65 with acute or convalescent COVID-19. The DNA sequence reads TGTGCCTGGAGTCTCGAAGCGGGGATCTACAATGAGCAGTTCTTC. This sequence encodes CAWSLEAGIYNEQFF.